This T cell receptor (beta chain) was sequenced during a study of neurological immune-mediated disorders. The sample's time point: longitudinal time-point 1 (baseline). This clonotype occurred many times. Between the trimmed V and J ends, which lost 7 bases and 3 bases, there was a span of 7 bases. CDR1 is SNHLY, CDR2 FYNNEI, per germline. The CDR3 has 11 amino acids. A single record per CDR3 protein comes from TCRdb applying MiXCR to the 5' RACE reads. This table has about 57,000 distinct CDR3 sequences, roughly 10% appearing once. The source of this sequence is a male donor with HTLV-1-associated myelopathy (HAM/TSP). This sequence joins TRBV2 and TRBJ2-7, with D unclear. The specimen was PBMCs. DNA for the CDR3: TGTGCCAGCAAGTATAACTACGAGCAGTACTTC. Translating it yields CASKYNYEQYF.